Given below is one T cell receptor beta chain in context. This sample was included in a study of blood T cell repertoires in COVID-19. About the research overall: The samples span acute and convalescent COVID-19 from the United States, Italy and Spain. From T cells, B-cell-depleted T cells, or PBMCs came the material, which was cDNA or gDNA.

Original processing methods: Reference gene primers were amplified, and this amplification served to estimate nucleated cell counts. Here immunoSEQ multiplex PCR was the method, and the copy in TCRdb shows in-frame clones only, minus some. The DNA was the basis for D and trimming; V, J and clone size are from that table. The sample has roughly 110,000 clones, around 90% seen once; the top ten hold under 5.5%. The CDR3 is 14 amino acids. Trimming pared 4 bases from V and 4 bases from J, leaving 14 bases between. In germline, CDR1 is SGHNT, CDR2 YYREEE (reference sequence). Sequences were obtained from peripheral blood. The clonotype was recovered from a man aged 40-55 years with active or convalescent COVID-19. The rearrangement links TRBV5-4 to TRBJ1-1; tentatively, D is TRBD1 (6 bases). The CDR3 DNA sequence: TGTGCCAGCAGCCCTTCAGGGGACCGCACTGAAGCTTTCTTT. It translates to CASSPSGDRTEAFF.